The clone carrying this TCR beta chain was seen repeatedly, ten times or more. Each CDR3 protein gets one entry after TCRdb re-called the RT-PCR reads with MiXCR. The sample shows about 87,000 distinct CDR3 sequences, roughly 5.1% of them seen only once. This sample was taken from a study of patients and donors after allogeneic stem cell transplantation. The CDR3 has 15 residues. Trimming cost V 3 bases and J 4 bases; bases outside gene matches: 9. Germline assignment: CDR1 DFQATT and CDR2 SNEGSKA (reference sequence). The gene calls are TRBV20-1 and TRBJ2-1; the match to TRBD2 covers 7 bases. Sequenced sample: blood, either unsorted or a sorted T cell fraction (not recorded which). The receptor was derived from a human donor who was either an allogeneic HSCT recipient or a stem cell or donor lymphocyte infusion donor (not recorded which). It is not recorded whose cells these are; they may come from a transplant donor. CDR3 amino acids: CSASGGLTKYNEQFF. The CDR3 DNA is TGCAGTGCTAGCGGGGGACTAACCAAGTACAATGAGCAGTTCTTC.